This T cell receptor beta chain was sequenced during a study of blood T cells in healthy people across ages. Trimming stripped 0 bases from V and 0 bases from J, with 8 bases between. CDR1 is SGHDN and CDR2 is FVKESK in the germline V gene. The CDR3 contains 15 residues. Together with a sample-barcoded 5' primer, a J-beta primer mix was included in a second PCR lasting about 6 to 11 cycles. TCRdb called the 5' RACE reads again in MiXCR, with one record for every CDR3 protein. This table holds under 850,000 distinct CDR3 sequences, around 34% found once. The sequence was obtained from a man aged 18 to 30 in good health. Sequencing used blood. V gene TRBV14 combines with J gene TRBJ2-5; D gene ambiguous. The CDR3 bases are TGTGCCAGCAGCCAAGACCGACGCTACCAAGAGACCCAGTACTTC. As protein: CASSQDRRYQETQYF.